Below, one TCR beta chain is given with its context. This specimen comes from a study of technical replicates of blood from several donors. This table comes from immunoSEQ multiplex PCR, and its TCRdb copy is limited to in-frame clones, with some not included. The repertoire holds 76,000 or so clones, around 90% seen once, with 0.2% to 0.25% in the top ten. The source material was T cells isolated from PBMCs. This sequence originates from a human donor in good health.

The CDR3 reads CASGPTGDTGELFF. CDR3 bases: TGTGCCAGCGGACCAACAGGGGACACCGGGGAGCTGTTTTTT. The chain recombines TRBV18 with TRBJ2-2; the match to TRBD1 covers 7 bases. Germline values: CDR1 KGHSH, CDR2 LQKENI. The CDR3 has 14 residues. V lost 8 bases and J lost 3; bases outside the gene matches: 6. Combining the CDR3 with reference TRBV18 and TRBJ2-2 gives the whole variable domain NAGVMQNPRHLVRRRGQEARLRCSPMKGHSHVYWYRQLPEEGLKFMVYLQKENIIDESGMPKERFSAEFPKEGPSILRIQQVVRGDSAAYFCASGPTGDTGELFFGEGSRLTVL.